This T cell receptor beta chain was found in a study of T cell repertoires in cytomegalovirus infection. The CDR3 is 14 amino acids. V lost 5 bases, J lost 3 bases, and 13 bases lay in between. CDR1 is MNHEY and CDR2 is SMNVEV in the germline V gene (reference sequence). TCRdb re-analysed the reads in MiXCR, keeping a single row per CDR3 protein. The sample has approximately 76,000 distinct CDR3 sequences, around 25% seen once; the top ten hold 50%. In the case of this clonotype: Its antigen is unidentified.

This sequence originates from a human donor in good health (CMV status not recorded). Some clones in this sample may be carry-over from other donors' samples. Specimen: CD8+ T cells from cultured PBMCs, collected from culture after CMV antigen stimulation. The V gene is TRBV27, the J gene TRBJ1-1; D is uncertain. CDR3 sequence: CASSPGLSYTEAFF. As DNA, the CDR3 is TGTGCCAGCAGTCCGGGCCTTTCCTACACTGAAGCTTTCTTT.